A single sample gave rise to the 13 T cell receptor beta chains below, sequenced in a study of blood T cell repertoires in COVID-19. The method was immunoSEQ multiplex PCR; TCRdb's version includes in-frame clones alone and lacks a portion of them. Among nearly 200,000 clones, 89% were seen once, and the ten largest hold roughly 8.4%. Sequencing was carried out using PBMCs or T cells enriched from blood (not recorded which). Every receptor here comes from a woman younger than 35 who had recovered from COVID-19.

CDR3 in amino acids: CASSGTGGGYGYTF. DNA of the CDR3: TGTGCCAGCAGCGGGACAGGGGGAGGCTATGGCTACACCTTC. The chain combines TRBV9 with TRBJ1-2, with TRBD1 identical over 10 bases. This CDR3 contains 14 residues. From germline, CDR1 is SGDLS and CDR2 YYNGEE. V was pared by 3 bases and J by 4 bases, with 3 bases of the junction left unmatched.

V is TRBV28 and J is TRBJ2-2, with D perhaps matching TRBD1 (5 bases). The CDR3 runs 16 residues. CDR1 MDHEN and CDR2 SYDVKM come from the germline V gene. Trimming cost V 1 base and J 3 bases, with 12 bases left between them. In DNA form, the CDR3 reads TGTGCCAGCAGTTTATTTGGCAGGGAAGACACCGGGGAGCTGTTTTTT. Translating it yields CASSLFGREDTGELFF.

The V call is TRBV3-1 (or the pseudogene TRBV3-2), the J call TRBJ1-4, with 7 bases that match TRBD1. The length of the CDR3 is 19 residues. With 4 bases clipped from V and 2 bases from J, the junction kept 16 bases outside the gene matches. Per the germline V gene, CDR1 is LGHDT and CDR2 is YNNKEL (reference sequence). As DNA, the CDR3 is TGTGCCAGCAGCCCCCGACGACAGGGTCTAGACCCTACTAATGAAAAACTGTTTTTT. This codes for CASSPRRQGLDPTNEKLFF.

This clone was seen ten or more times. The rearrangement links TRBV27 to TRBJ2-3, with TRBD2 matching over 9 bases. V trimming: 5 bases; J trimming: 1 base; junction bases outside the gene matches: 13. There are 18 residues in the CDR3. Germline-derived CDR1 and CDR2 are MNHEY and SMNVEV (reference sequence). The CDR3 loop is CASSRLAGTTGGTDTQYF. DNA for the CDR3: TGTGCCAGCAGTCGGCTAGCGGGGACAACTGGGGGCACAGATACGCAGTATTTT.

The chain couples TRBV27 to TRBJ1-1; possibly TRBD1 for D (5 bases). Germline V gene sequence: CDR1 MNHEY, CDR2 SMNVEV (reference sequence). The length of the CDR3 is 14 residues. The V end lost 2 bases, the J end lost 0 bases, and 7 bases lay between the germline ends. CDR3 loop: CASSLNRMNTEAFF. CDR3 sequence (DNA): TGTGCCAGCAGTTTAAACAGGATGAACACTGAAGCTTTCTTT.

V and J are TRBV27 and TRBJ1-1; D uncertain. The ends were cut back, 5 bases at V and 11 bases at J, with 18 bases in the middle. The CDR3 has 13 residues. Germline V gene data show CDR1 as MNHEY and CDR2 as SMNVEV (reference sequence). The CDR3 bases are TGTGCCAGCAGTCCCCAGGTGGCAGAAGAGGCTTTCTTT. This gives the protein CASSPQVAEEAFF.

V gene TRBV1 combines with J gene TRBJ1-1; the listed D gene, TRBD1, was not tested against the DNA. TRBV1 is described as a pseudogene. The CDR3 runs 15 residues. The CDR3 coding sequence is TGCACCAGCAGCCAAGATACAGGTACAAACACTGAAGCTTTCTTT. As protein: CTSSQDTGTNTEAFF.

This clone was observed once. The chain carries TRBV27 and TRBJ2-1; perhaps TRBD1 as D (6 bases). The V gene's germline CDR1 is MNHEY and CDR2 SMNVEV (reference sequence). The CDR3 sequence is 13 residues long. V was shortened by 7 bases and J by 10 bases, with 17 bases between the two germline ends. DNA for the CDR3: TGTGCCAGCACCTTGGGCAGGGGACGAGAGCAGTTCTTC. It specifies CASTLGRGREQFF.

The chain recombines TRBV7-8 with TRBJ2-7; TRBD2 matches at 14 bases. Germline assignment: CDR1 SGHVS and CDR2 FQNEAQ. Germline trimming cut 5 bases from V and 0 bases from J; bases unmatched to any gene: 3. This CDR3 contains 16 residues. Here the CDR3 reads CASSRLAGGYSYEQYF. The CDR3 nucleotides read TGTGCCAGCAGCCGACTAGCGGGGGGGTACTCCTACGAGCAGTACTTC.

The chain joins TRBV6-5 to TRBJ1-2, with 7 bases that match TRBD1. After removal of 4 bases from V and 3 bases from J, the junction contained 2 bases not matched to a gene. The CDR3 spans 13 residues. Germline-derived CDR1 and CDR2 are MNHEY and SVGAGI. The CDR3 loop reads CASSWDSYYGYTF. CDR3 DNA sequence: TGTGCCAGCAGTTGGGACAGTTACTATGGCTACACCTTC.

The V gene is TRBV7-9, the J gene TRBJ1-5; D call uncertain. V lost 7 bases to trimming and J lost 4 bases, with 8 bases between them. The CDR3 covers 12 residues. Looked up from germline, CDR1 is SEHNR and CDR2 is FQNEAQ (reference sequence). CDR3 nucleotides: TGTGCCAGCACCGGAGGGAATCAGCCCCAGCATTTT. Its translation is CASTGGNQPQHF.

This chain uses TRBV2 with TRBJ2-7, with a possible D match to TRBD2 (5 bases). This CDR3 has 17 residues. Looked up from germline, CDR1 is SNHLY and CDR2 is FYNNEI. The V and J ends lost 3 bases and 5 bases respectively, with 23 bases between them. In nucleotides, the CDR3 is TGTGCCAGCAGTGAGGGGAGAAGAAAACAGTTCTGGGACGAGCAGTACTTC. Residues: CASSEGRRKQFWDEQYF.

The chain couples TRBV7-2 to TRBJ2-2; tentative D call: TRBD2 (5 bases). Germline V CDR1 and CDR2: SGHTA, FQGNSA. This CDR3 spans 17 amino acids. Trimming cost V 0 bases and J 5 bases, with 16 bases left between them. The CDR3 DNA follows: TGTGCCAGCAGCTTAGCCCACTCTCGGGGTGGAACCGGGGAGCTGTTTTTT. Its translation is CASSLAHSRGGTGELFF.